The entry that follows covers one T cell receptor (beta chain) sequence. Antigen specificity is unknown. The data originate from a study of T cell responses to AZD1222 COVID-19 vaccine. This CDR3 comprises 16 residues. V lost 4 bases to trimming and J lost 2 bases, with 12 bases between them. The V gene's germline CDR1 is KGHSH and CDR2 LQKENI. TCRdb keeps only in-frame clones here, not all; method: immunoSEQ multiplex PCR. The table records some 120,000 clones, roughly 91% of them present only once. Study-wide points: Epitopes outside B.1.351 and B.1.1.7 mutated regions reportedly drew nearly half of spike TCRs. The CD4 TCRs associated with vaccination extended across spike and predominated at 160-218 and 743-854.

This receptor was identified in an adult in good health. The chain has TRBV18 and TRBJ1-6, with a tentative D call TRBD1 (6 bases). The material was peripheral blood, obtained on day 0 of AZD1222 vaccination. CDR3 loop: CASSLKTGAYNSPLHF. In nucleotides, the CDR3 is TGTGCCAGCTCACTAAAGACAGGCGCCTATAATTCACCCCTCCACTTT.